Following are 4 T cell receptor beta chains from one sample sequenced in a study of blood T cell repertoires in COVID-19. Sequencing was performed with immunoSEQ multiplex PCR; in TCRdb, only in-frame clones are kept and a portion is missing. The table includes roughly 120,000 clones, approximately 84% detected once. Input material: peripheral blood. These receptors came from a man between 35 and 55 years old with acute or convalescent COVID-19.

CDR3: CASSFSGTPDTQYF. In DNA, the CDR3 is TGTGCCAGCAGCTTTAGCGGTACCCCAGATACGCAGTATTTT. V usage is TRBV5-6 and J usage is TRBJ2-3; a possible D gene is TRBD2 (6 bases). The germline gives CDR1 SGHDT, CDR2 YYEEEE. The CDR3 spans 14 residues. The V and J ends lost 2 bases and 4 bases respectively, with 11 bases between them.

The V and J genes are TRBV27 and TRBJ2-1; 8 bases match TRBD1. Unmatched junction bases numbered 7, after V lost 6 bases and J lost 15 bases. Germline CDR1 and CDR2: MNHEY and SMNVEV (reference sequence). The CDR3 is made up of 11 amino acids. The DNA for the CDR3 is TGTGCCAGCAGCCCCGGGACAGGACTGTTCTTC. As protein: CASSPGTGLFF.

The chain uses TRBV19 and TRBJ2-3; 9 bases line up with TRBD2. Germline assignment: CDR1 LNHDA and CDR2 SQIVND (reference sequence). The trim removed 5 bases at V and 9 bases at J, leaving 15 bases unmatched. This CDR3 is 16 amino acids long. CDR3 amino acids: CASSARWAGGSITQYF. The CDR3 DNA sequence: TGTGCCAGTAGTGCCCGGTGGGCGGGGGGGAGCATAACGCAGTATTTT.

The chain uses TRBV27 and TRBJ2-4, with 7 bases identical to TRBD2. V gave up 3 bases and J gave up 0 bases; unmatched junction bases: 8. This CDR3 comprises 17 residues. Germline CDR1 MNHEY, CDR2 SMNVEV (reference sequence). CDR3 nucleotides: TGTGCCAGCAGTTTGGCTTGGGGGGGGGTAGCCAAAAACATTCAGTACTTC. Translation gives CASSLAWGGVAKNIQYF.